This TCR beta chain was recovered during a study of blood T cell repertoires in COVID-19. Across the whole study: Samples of COVID-19 (acute and convalescent) were obtained from the United States, Italy and Spain. PBMCs, B-cell-depleted T cells, or T cells were the source of the cDNA or gDNA that made up the material.

The CDR3 covers 15 residues. With 8 bases clipped from V and 3 bases from J, the junction kept 9 bases outside the gene matches. Germline V gives CDR1 MNHEY, CDR2 SVGAGI. Measured with immunoSEQ multiplex PCR; TCRdb has only the in-frame clones, and not every one. The sample carries about 120,000 clones, around 80% recorded once. The V gene is TRBV6-5, the J gene TRBJ2-1; 8 nucleotides line up with TRBD2. This TCR came from a man aged 55-75 years with active or convalescent COVID-19. Material: peripheral blood. The CDR3: CASARLAGGYNEQFF. The CDR3 DNA follows: TGTGCCAGCGCCCGCCTGGCGGGAGGCTACAATGAGCAGTTCTTC.